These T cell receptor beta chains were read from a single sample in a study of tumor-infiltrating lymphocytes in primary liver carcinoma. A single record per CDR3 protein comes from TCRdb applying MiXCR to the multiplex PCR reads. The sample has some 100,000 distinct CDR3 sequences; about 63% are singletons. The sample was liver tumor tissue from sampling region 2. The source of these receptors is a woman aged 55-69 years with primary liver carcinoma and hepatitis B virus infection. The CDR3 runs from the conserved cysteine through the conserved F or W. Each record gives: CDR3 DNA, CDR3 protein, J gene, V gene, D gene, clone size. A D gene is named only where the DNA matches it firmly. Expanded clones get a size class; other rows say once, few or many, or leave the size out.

TGCAGCGTTGTCATAGGCAGAGATACGCAGTATTTT,CSVVIGRDTQYF,TRBJ2-3,TRBV29-1,NA,NA
TGTGCCAGCAGCTTAAGGCAGAACAATGGCTACACTTTC,CASSLRQNNGYTF,TRBJ1-2,TRBV5-6,NA,NA
TGTGCCAGCAGCGACTCGGCAGGGATTTTTGACAATGAGCAGTTCTTC,CASSDSAGIFDNEQFF,TRBJ2-1,TRBV11-2,NA,NA
TGTGCCAGCAGCTTAGCTCCTACAGGGGGCTGGGCTAGCGGGAGACGAAGTACAGATACGCAGTATTTT,CASSLAPTGGWASGRRSTDTQYF,TRBJ2-3,TRBV7-6,NA,NA
TGTGCCAGTAGGGCCCCAGGGATGAGGGGGCAAGAGACCCAGTACTTC,CASRAPGMRGQETQYF,TRBJ2-5,TRBV6-1,NA,NA
TGTGCCAGCAGTTTAGCGCTCGGGGGGTCAGCCCAGCATTTT,CASSLALGGSAQHF,TRBJ1-5,TRBV12-3/TRBV12-4,NA,many
TGCAGCGTTGACGGTGGAGGCATAGATACGCAATATTTT,CSVDGGGIDTQYF,TRBJ2-3,TRBV29-1,NA,NA
TGCAGCGTCCAAGGGGATACAGGGGCGAGTAAGCAGTTCTTC,CSVQGDTGASKQFF,TRBJ2-1,TRBV29-1,TRBD1,NA
TGTGCCAGCAGGGACTCGACCTACAATGAGCAGTTCTTC,CASRDSTYNEQFF,TRBJ2-1,TRBV21-1,NA,NA
TGTGCCAGCTCACCGTCCTTTGGAGTGAACACTGAAGCTTTCTTT,CASSPSFGVNTEAFF,TRBJ1-1,TRBV18,NA,NA